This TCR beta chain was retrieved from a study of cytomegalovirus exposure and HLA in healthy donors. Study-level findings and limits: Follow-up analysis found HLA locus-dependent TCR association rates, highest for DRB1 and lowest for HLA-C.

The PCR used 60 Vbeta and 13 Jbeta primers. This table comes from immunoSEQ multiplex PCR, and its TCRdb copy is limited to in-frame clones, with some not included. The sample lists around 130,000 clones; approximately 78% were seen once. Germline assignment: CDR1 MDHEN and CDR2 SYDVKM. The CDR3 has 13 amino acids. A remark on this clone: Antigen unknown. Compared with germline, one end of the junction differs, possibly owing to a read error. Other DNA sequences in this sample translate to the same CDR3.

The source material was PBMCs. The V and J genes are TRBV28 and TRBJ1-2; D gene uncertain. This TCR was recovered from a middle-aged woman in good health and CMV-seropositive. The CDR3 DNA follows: TGTGCTAGCACCCGAATCGGGAACTATGGCTACACCTTC. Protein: CASTRIGNYGYTF.